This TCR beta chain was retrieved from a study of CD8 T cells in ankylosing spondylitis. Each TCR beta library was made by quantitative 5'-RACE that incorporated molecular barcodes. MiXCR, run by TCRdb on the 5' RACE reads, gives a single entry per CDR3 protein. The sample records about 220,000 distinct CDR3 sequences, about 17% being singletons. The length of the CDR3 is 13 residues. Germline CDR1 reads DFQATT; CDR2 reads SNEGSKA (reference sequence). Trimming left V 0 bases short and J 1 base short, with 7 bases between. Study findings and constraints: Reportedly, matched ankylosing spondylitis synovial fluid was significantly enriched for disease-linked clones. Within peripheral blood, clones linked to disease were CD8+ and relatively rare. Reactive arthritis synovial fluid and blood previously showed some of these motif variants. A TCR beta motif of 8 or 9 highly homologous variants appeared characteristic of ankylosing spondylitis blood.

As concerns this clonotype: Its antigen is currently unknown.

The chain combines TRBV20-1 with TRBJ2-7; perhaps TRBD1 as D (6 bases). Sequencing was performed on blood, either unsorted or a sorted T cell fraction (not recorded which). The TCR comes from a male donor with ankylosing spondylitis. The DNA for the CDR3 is TGCAGTGCTAGAGAAGGGGGATCCTACGAGCAGTACTTC. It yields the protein CSAREGGSYEQYF.